This T cell receptor delta chain originates from a study of gamma-delta T cells after stem cell transplantation. TCRdb re-called clones from the RT-PCR reads via CATT. The data show thousands of delta-chain clones, 1.5% to 2% seen once. Germline CDR1 and CDR2: GEAIGNYY and EKD. Losses at the gene ends were 0 bases for V and 1 base for J; bases not matched to a gene: 15. The CDR3 runs 19 residues. Of note for this clone: The translation of this DNA and the TCRdb protein of a much larger clone differ at residue 13, probably owing to a read error; the protein shown here is translated from the DNA.

Sequenced: gamma-delta T cells. The TCR was taken from a human donor. It is not recorded whose cells these are; they may come from a transplant donor. This chain uses TRDV2 with TRDJ1; 8 nucleotides match TRDD3. CDR3 in amino acids: CACDTVRDTTLVCTDKLIF. The CDR3 DNA is TGTGCCTGTGACACCGTACGGGATACGACGCTTGTATGCACCGATAAACTCATCTTT.